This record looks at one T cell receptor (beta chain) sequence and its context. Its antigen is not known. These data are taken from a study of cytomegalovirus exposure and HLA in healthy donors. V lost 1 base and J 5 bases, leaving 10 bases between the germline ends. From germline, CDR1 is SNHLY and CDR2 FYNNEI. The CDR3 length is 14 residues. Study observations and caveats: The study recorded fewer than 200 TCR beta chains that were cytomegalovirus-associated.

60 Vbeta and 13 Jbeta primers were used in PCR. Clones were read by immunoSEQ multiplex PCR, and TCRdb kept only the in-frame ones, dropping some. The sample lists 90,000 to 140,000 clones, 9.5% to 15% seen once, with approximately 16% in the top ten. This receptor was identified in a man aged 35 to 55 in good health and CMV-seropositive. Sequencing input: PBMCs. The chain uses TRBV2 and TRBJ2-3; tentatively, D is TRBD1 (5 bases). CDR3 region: CASSEGQDKDTQYF. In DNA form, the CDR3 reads TGTGCCAGCAGTGAAGGGCAGGACAAAGATACGCAGTATTTT.